This TCR beta chain was captured in a study of control samples from healthy donors and cancer patients. CDR3 length: 13 amino acids. V lost 4 bases and J lost 5, with 10 bases in between. The germline V gene encodes CDR1 SGHNT and CDR2 YYREEE (reference sequence). Only one count was recorded for this clone. Repertoires were generated with immunoSEQ multiplex PCR, while TCRdb's copy carries only in-frame clones and drops some. Here the sample spans approximately 160,000 clones, around 95% being singletons. This chain joins TRBV5-4 and TRBJ2-1; D is undetermined. The sequence was collected from a woman aged 55 to 70 in good health. Sequenced: blood. CDR3 region: CASSRDTNNEQFF. The CDR3 DNA is TGTGCCAGCAGCCGTGACACCAACAATGAGCAGTTCTTC.